The 2 T cell receptor beta chains listed next were all sequenced from one sample in a study of beta chain features in type 1 diabetes. Sequencing targeted expressed TCRB transcripts, as all isolated RNA had been reverse transcribed. Produced via immunoSEQ multiplex PCR; TCRdb's table is partial and in-frame only. The repertoire holds about 290,000 clones, with 8% as singletons. The sequenced sample was central memory CD4+ T cells from blood. These receptors were collected from a woman aged 18 to 35 in good health.

The V call is TRBV7-9, the J call TRBJ2-7; 9 bases match TRBD2. The junction had 11 bases not matched to a gene; V was cut back by 5 bases and J by 6 bases. Germline values: CDR1 SEHNR, CDR2 FQNEAQ (reference sequence). The CDR3 length is 15 residues. CDR3 amino acids: CASSTTAGGASEQYF. The DNA of the CDR3 is TGTGCCAGCAGCACCACAGCGGGAGGAGCGAGCGAGCAGTACTTC.

This clone was observed a few times. The chain uses TRBV9 and TRBJ1-2, with D tentatively TRBD1 (6 bases). Germline values: CDR1 SGDLS, CDR2 YYNGEE. Trimming stripped 4 bases from V and 5 bases from J, with 21 bases between. The CDR3 sequence is 16 residues long. CDR3 sequence: CASSQDLPRGVYGYTF. In DNA form, the CDR3 reads TGTGCCAGCAGCCAAGATCTACCCAGGGGAGTATATGGCTACACCTTC. The full variable domain, in which reference TRBV9 and TRBJ1-2 provide the parts outside the CDR3, is DSGVTQTPKHLITATGQRVTLRCSPRSGDLSVYWYQQSLDQGLQFLIQYYNGEERAKGNILERFSAQQFPDLHSELNLSSLELGDSALYFCASSQDLPRGVYGYTFGSGTRLTVV.